These T cell receptor beta chains were read from a single sample in a study of blood T cell repertoires in COVID-19. Sequenced by immunoSEQ multiplex PCR; TCRdb stores in-frame clones only, minus some. In the table there are more than 150,000 clones, 80% to 85% of which are singletons. Source material: PBMCs or T cells enriched from blood (not recorded which). The receptors derive from a woman aged 45-65 years who had recovered from COVID-19. CDR3s include the opening cysteine and the closing phenylalanine or tryptophan. The order of the fields is D gene, V gene, J gene, clone size, CDR3 protein, CDR3 DNA. D genes are given only for firm matches. Clone size is shown for a subset of rows, as once, few, many or a class of expanded clone.

NA	TRBV6-4	TRBJ1-4	NA	CASREPGIHEKLFF	TGTGCCAGCAGGGAACCAGGGATACACGAAAAACTGTTTTTT
NA	TRBV6-5	TRBJ1-1	NA	CASTESKGANTEAFF	TGTGCCAGCACCGAAAGCAAGGGAGCGAACACTGAAGCTTTCTTT
NA	TRBV6-2/TRBV6-3	TRBJ2-3	NA	CASSYSTPGGTHLWDTQYF	TGTGCCAGCAGTTACTCCACTCCGGGGGGCACTCATCTATGGGATACGCAGTATTTT
NA	TRBV19	TRBJ2-2	few	CASSTRTRGTGELFF	TGTGCCAGTAGTACTAGGACGAGGGGGACCGGGGAGCTGTTTTTT
NA	TRBV27	TRBJ2-7	NA	CASSYRLDSYEQYF	TGTGCCAGCAGTTACCGACTGGACTCCTACGAGCAGTACTTC
NA	TRBV15	TRBJ2-7	few	CATSRGAIQPPYEQYF	TGTGCCACCAGCAGAGGAGCTATCCAACCTCCCTACGAGCAGTACTTC
TRBD1	TRBV18	TRBJ1-1	NA	CASSFYPGTGVTEAFF	TGTGCCAGCTCATTCTATCCCGGGACAGGGGTAACTGAAGCTTTCTTT
NA	TRBV28	TRBJ1-2	NA	CASSLNRALHGYTF	TGTGCCAGCAGTTTGAACAGAGCCCTTCATGGCTACACCTTC
TRBD1	TRBV28	TRBJ1-6	few	CASSSPGQGNSPLHF	TGTGCCAGCAGTTCCCCGGGACAGGGGAATTCACCCCTCCACTTT
TRBD1	TRBV9	TRBJ2-1	NA	CASSARDRSYNEQFF	TGTGCCAGCAGCGCACGGGACAGGTCCTACAATGAGCAGTTCTTC
NA	TRBV5-6	TRBJ2-7	medium-sized	CASSLTEEQYF	TGTGCCAGCAGCTTGACGGAGGAGCAGTACTTC
TRBD1	TRBV27	TRBJ2-7	NA	CASTPGTGWYEQYF	TGTGCCAGCACTCCTGGGACAGGGTGGTACGAGCAGTACTTC
NA	TRBV4-1	TRBJ2-2	NA	CASSHFGYTGELFF	TGCGCCAGCAGCCACTTCGGTTACACCGGGGAGCTGTTTTTT
NA	TRBV28	TRBJ1-5	NA	CASSHRAVWPQHF	TGTGCCAGCAGTCACAGGGCGGTTTGGCCCCAGCATTTT
NA	TRBV18	TRBJ2-7	NA	CASSRSQGTYEQYF	TGTGCCAGCTCACGCTCACAGGGTACCTACGAGCAGTACTTC
NA	TRBV29-1	TRBJ1-6	NA	CSVLESPGSPLHF	TGCAGCGTTTTAGAATCCCCTGGTTCACCCCTCCACTTT
TRBD1	TRBV7-2	TRBJ1-5	NA	CASAGDRRTQPQHF	TGTGCCAGCGCTGGGGACAGGAGAACGCAGCCCCAGCATTTT
NA	TRBV12-3/TRBV12-4	TRBJ2-3	NA	CASSLSGTDTQYF	TGTGCCAGCAGTTTGTCGGGGACAGATACGCAGTATTTT
TRBD1	TRBV5-8	TRBJ1-1	NA	CASSLIGGGTEAFF	TGTGCCAGCAGCTTGATAGGGGGCGGCACTGAAGCTTTCTTT
TRBD1	TRBV7-9	TRBJ2-7	NA	CASSWDRGPYEQYF	TGTGCCAGCAGCTGGGACAGGGGCCCCTACGAGCAGTACTTC
NA	TRBV4-1	TRBJ1-5	NA	CASSQSAGGVGNQPQHF	TGCGCCAGCAGCCAATCGGCGGGTGGGGTCGGTAATCAGCCCCAGCATTTT
TRBD1	TRBV7-6	TRBJ2-5	NA	CASSSGQGLQETQYF	TGTGCCAGCAGCTCGGGACAGGGCCTCCAAGAGACCCAGTACTTC
TRBD2	TRBV28	TRBJ2-1	NA	CASSGQGTSGNDEQFF	TGTGCCAGCAGTGGACAGGGGACTAGCGGGAACGATGAGCAGTTCTTC
NA	TRBV7-9	TRBJ1-6	NA	CASSSWTAPSNSPLHF	TGTGCCAGCAGCTCGTGGACAGCGCCCAGTAATTCACCCCTCCACTTT
TRBD1	TRBV5-4	TRBJ1-2	NA	CASSLRQGNYGYTF	TGTGCCAGCAGCTTGAGACAGGGGAACTATGGCTACACCTTC
NA	TRBV2	TRBJ1-6	NA	CANKVPGYDNSPLHF	TGTGCCAACAAAGTCCCGGGTTACGACAATTCACCCCTCCACTTT
TRBD2	TRBV29-1	TRBJ2-1	once	CSATLSGGPNNEQFF	TGCAGCGCCACTCTTAGCGGGGGGCCCAACAATGAGCAGTTCTTC